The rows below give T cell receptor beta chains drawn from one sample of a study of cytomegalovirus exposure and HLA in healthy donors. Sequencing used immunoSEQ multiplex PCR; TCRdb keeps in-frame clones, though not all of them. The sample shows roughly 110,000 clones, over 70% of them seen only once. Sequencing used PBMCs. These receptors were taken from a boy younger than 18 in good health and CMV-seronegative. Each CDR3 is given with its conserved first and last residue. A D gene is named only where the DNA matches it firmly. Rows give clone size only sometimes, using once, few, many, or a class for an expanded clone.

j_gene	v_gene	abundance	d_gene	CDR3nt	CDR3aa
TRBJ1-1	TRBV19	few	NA	TGTGCCAGTAGTATTACTCTGAAGAGATACACTGAAGCTTTCTTT	CASSITLKRYTEAFF
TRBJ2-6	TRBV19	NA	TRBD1	TGTGCCAGCGTACAGGGGCCTGGGGCCAACGTCCTGACTTTC	CASVQGPGANVLTF
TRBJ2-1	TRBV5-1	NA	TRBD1	TGCGCCAGCAGCCCGAGGGGACAGGGGCGGTTCAATGAGCAGTTCTTC	CASSPRGQGRFNEQFF
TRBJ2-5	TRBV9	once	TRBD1	TGTGCCAGCAGCGTAGGAGGGGACAGGGGAGCAGAGACCCAGTACTTC	CASSVGGDRGAETQYF
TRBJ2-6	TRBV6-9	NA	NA	TGTGCCAGCAGTTACCCGTCCCCTCAGGTCCTGACTTTC	CASSYPSPQVLTF
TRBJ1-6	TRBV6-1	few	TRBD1	TGTGCCAGCAGTGAAACGCCGGGACAGGGTAATTCACCCCTCCACTTT	CASSETPGQGNSPLHF
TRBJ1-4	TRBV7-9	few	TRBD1	TGTGCCAGCAGCCAGGGACAGGCAGGAACTAATGAAAAACTGTTTTTT	CASSQGQAGTNEKLFF
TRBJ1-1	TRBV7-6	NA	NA	TGTGCCAGCAGCTTACCAGCGGCGGGGAACACTGAAGCTTTCTTT	CASSLPAAGNTEAFF
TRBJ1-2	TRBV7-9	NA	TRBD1	TGTGCCAGCAGCGGTACCTTGCGGGACAGGGTGGGCTATGGCTACACCTTC	CASSGTLRDRVGYGYTF
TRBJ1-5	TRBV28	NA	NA	TGTGCCAGCAGTTTAAGGCTGGGAGTTTATAGCAATCAGCCCCAGCATTTT	CASSLRLGVYSNQPQHF
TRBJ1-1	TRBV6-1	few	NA	TGTGCCAGCAGTGACTGGGGGCGGCTCCGAACTGAAGCTTTCTTT	CASSDWGRLRTEAFF
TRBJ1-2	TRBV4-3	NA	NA	TGCGCCAGCAGCCAAAGATCCCTAGCAGGGGCGGATGGCTACACCTTC	CASSQRSLAGADGYTF
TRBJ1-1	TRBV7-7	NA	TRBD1	TGTGCCAGCATGACACAGGGGGCGGGGAACACTGAAGCTTTCTTT	CASMTQGAGNTEAFF
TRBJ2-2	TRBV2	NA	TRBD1	TGTGCCAGCAGCGGACAGGGGGGGTTGGAGAGCGGGGAGCTGTTTTTT	CASSGQGGLESGELFF
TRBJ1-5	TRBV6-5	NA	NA	TGTGCCAGCAGTCCTTGGGAGGATCAGCCCCAGCATTTT	CASSPWEDQPQHF
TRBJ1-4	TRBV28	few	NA	TGTGCCAGCAGTTTTAACGGCGGCTACCCTAATGAAAAACTGTTTTTT	CASSFNGGYPNEKLFF
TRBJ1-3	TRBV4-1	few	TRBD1	TGCGCCAGCAGCCACACAGGGGTCTCTGGAAACACCATATATTTT	CASSHTGVSGNTIYF
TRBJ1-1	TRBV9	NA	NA	TGTGCCAGCAGCCCCCGACGGAGCTCTGAAGCTTTCTTT	CASSPRRSSEAFF
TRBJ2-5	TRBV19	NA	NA	TGTGCCAGTAGTATTAGAGGCCTAGCGGAGACCCAGTACTTC	CASSIRGLAETQYF
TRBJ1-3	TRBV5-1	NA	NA	TGCGCCAGCAGCTTCTCTCCTGGAAACACCATATATTTT	CASSFSPGNTIYF
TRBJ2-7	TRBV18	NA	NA	TGTGCCAGCTCAGCCGGACCGGACTGGGAGCAGTACTTC	CASSAGPDWEQYF
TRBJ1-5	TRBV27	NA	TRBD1	TGTGCCAGCAGGCCCGGGGCCCAGGGGGATCAGCCCCAGCATTTT	CASRPGAQGDQPQHF
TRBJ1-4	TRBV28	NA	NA	TGTGCCAGCACCCCTGGCGGCAGGGGAAATGAAAAACTGTTTTTT	CASTPGGRGNEKLFF
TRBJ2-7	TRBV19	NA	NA	TGTGCCAGTAGTTATGGGACACCGGGAGGCTACGAGCAGTACTTC	CASSYGTPGGYEQYF
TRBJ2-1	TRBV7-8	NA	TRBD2	TGTGCCAGCAGCTTACGACTAGCGGGGGGGCTTTCCTACAATGAGCAGTTCTTC	CASSLRLAGGLSYNEQFF
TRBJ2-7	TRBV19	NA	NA	TGTGCCAGTAGTTCCCCAAGCGAGGCCTACGAGCAGTACTTC	CASSSPSEAYEQYF
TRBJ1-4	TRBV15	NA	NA	TGTGCCACCAGCAGAGGGGGCCAGGGGGAAAAACTGTTTTTT	CATSRGGQGEKLFF
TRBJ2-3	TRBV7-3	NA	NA	TGTGCCAGCAGCCCCGGGTCCACAGATACGCAGTATTTT	CASSPGSTDTQYF
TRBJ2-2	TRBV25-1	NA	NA	TGTGCCAGCAGTGAGAGACAGGGAGGCACCGGGGAGCTGTTTTTT	CASSERQGGTGELFF
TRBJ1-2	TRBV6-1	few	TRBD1	TGTGCCAGCAGTGAGCCTGGGACAGGTGTTTTAGGAGGCTACACCTTC	CASSEPGTGVLGGYTF
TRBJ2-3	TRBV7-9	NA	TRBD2	TGTGCCAGCAGTCCCCTTGGGAGGGTAGGAACAGATACGCAGTATTTT	CASSPLGRVGTDTQYF
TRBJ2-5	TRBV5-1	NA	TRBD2	TGCGCCAGCAGCAGGGGACTAGCGGGTATGGAGACCCAGTACTTC	CASSRGLAGMETQYF
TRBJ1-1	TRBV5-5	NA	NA	TGTGCCAGCAGCCACTGGGGAAAGGACAGCACTGAAGCTTTCTTT	CASSHWGKDSTEAFF
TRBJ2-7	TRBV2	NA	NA	TGTGCCAGCAGAGCAGAGACAGTCTACGAGCAGTACTTC	CASRAETVYEQYF
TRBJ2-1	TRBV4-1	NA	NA	TGCGCCAGCAGCCAACTTCCAGGGACAAATGAGCAGTTCTTC	CASSQLPGTNEQFF
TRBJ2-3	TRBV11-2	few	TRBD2	TGTGCCAGCAGCTTAAGGTCTAGCGGAGGGACAGATACGCAGTATTTT	CASSLRSSGGTDTQYF
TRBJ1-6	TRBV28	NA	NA	TGTGCCAGCAGTTTCGGGATCGGGAATTCACCCCTCCACTTT	CASSFGIGNSPLHF
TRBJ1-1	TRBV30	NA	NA	TGTGCCTGGAGTACAGGGATGAACACTGAAGCTTTCTTT	CAWSTGMNTEAFF
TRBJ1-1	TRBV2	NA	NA	TGTGCCAGCAGTGTTACAGGGCAAGGGGGCACTGAAGCTTTCTTT	CASSVTGQGGTEAFF
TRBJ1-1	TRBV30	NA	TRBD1	TGTGCCTGGACCCTAGGACAGGGCGGGTTAGCTTTCTTT	CAWTLGQGGLAFF
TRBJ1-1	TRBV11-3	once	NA	TGTGCCAGCAGCCGATGGGGGGGGACGAACACTGAAGCTTTCTTT	CASSRWGGTNTEAFF
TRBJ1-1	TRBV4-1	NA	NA	TGCGCCAGCAGCCAAGATACAACTGAAGCTTTCTTT	CASSQDTTEAFF
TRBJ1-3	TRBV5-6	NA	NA	TGTGCCAGCAGCCAGGGTATAAGTGGAAACACCATATATTTT	CASSQGISGNTIYF
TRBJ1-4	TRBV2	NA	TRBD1	TGTGCCAGCATGTTAGACAGGGGGCAAATCGAAAAACTGTTTTTT	CASMLDRGQIEKLFF
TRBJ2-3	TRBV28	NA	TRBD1	TGTGCCAGCGAATCCCGGGACAGTCGGCCAGATACGCAGTATTTT	CASESRDSRPDTQYF
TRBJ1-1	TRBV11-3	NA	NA	TGTGCCAGCAGCTCCAGGGTAAGAGTCGCTGAAGCTTTCTTT	CASSSRVRVAEAFF
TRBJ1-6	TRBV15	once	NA	TGTGCCACCAGCAGACACCCAAATGAAATAGGGGTTAATTCACCCCTCCACTTT	CATSRHPNEIGVNSPLHF
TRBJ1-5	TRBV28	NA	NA	TGTGCCAGCAGACTCGGGGATAATAGCAATCAGCCCCAGCATTTT	CASRLGDNSNQPQHF
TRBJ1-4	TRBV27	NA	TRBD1	TGTGCCAGCAGTGGACAGGGGTATCTGGGAAAACTGTTTTTT	CASSGQGYLGKLFF
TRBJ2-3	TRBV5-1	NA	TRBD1	TGCGCCAGCAGCTTGGGGGGGACAGGGAAAGCAGATACGCAGTATTTT	CASSLGGTGKADTQYF
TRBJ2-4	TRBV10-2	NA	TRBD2	TGCGCCAGCAGCGCGATAGCGGGAGGAGTGGGAAACATTCAGTACTTC	CASSAIAGGVGNIQYF
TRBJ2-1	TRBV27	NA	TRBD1	TGTGCCAGCAGACACAGGGGAAACAATGAGCAGTTCTTC	CASRHRGNNEQFF
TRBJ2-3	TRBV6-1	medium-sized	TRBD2	TGTGCCAGCAGTGGACTAGCGGGAGGGCCAGATACGCAGTATTTT	CASSGLAGGPDTQYF
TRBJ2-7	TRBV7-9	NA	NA	TGTGCCAGCATCAGGCTCCACGAGCAGTACTTC	CASIRLHEQYF
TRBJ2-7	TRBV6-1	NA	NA	TGTGCCAGCAGTGAAGGGCGAGGGCAGTACTTC	CASSEGRGQYF
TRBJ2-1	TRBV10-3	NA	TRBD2	TGTGCCATCAGTGAGTCTAGCGGGAGGCCAGGTGAGCAGTTCTTC	CAISESSGRPGEQFF
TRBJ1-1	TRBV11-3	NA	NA	TGTGCCAGCAGCTTATGGGCCGCTGAAGCTTTCTTT	CASSLWAAEAFF
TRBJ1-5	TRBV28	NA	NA	TGTGCCAGCAGTTTGGGAGGGGGGGGCTTCGGCAATCAGCCCCAGCATTTT	CASSLGGGGFGNQPQHF
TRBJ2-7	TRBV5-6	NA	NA	TGTGCCAGCACAGGGACAACGTCCTACGAGCAGTACTTC	CASTGTTSYEQYF
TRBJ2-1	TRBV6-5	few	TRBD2	TGTGCCAGCAACCGAGCGGGGGGGCCGGTAGGTGAGCAGTTCTTC	CASNRAGGPVGEQFF